Following are 10 T cell receptor beta chains from one sample sequenced in a study of T cell repertoires in cytomegalovirus infection. One entry per CDR3 protein, called by TCRdb with MiXCR from the reads. The sample yields more than 55,000 distinct CDR3 sequences, roughly 20% seen once. These receptors are not linked to any known antigen. Specimen: CD8+ T cells from cultured PBMCs, collected from culture after CMV antigen stimulation. The receptor set was obtained from a human donor in good health (CMV status not recorded). Some clones in this sample may be carry-over from other donors' samples.

This sequence joins TRBV6-1 and TRBJ2-1, with TRBD2 matching 10 bases. Germline CDR1 MNHNS, CDR2 SASEGT. V dropped 6 bases and J dropped 5; count of bases not matched to a gene: 7. This CDR3 is built from 15 residues. The CDR3 loop reads CASSELAGTNNEQFF. In nucleotides, the CDR3 is TGTGCCAGCAGCGAACTAGCGGGGACGAACAATGAGCAGTTCTTC.

Ten or more counts support this clonotype. The chain uses TRBV7-9 and TRBJ1-1, with D perhaps TRBD1 (5 bases). The V and J ends lost 6 bases and 1 base respectively, with 9 bases between them. The CDR3 is 13 residues long. Looked up from germline, CDR1 is SEHNR and CDR2 is FQNEAQ (reference sequence). The CDR3 DNA sequence: TGTGCCAGCAGAGGGGCCAAGAACACTGAAGCTTTCTTT. Its translation is CASRGAKNTEAFF.

A few counts support this clonotype. The chain recombines TRBV4-1 with TRBJ2-3; D is uncertain. The germline V gene has CDR1 MGHRA and CDR2 YSYEKL. V was cut by 3 bases and J by 0 bases, with 10 bases left in between. The CDR3 has 15 residues. CDR3 nucleotides: TGCGCCAGCAGCCAGGCCAGTACTAGCACAGATACGCAGTATTTT. Encoded protein: CASSQASTSTDTQYF.

This chain joins TRBV6-2 or TRBV6-3 and TRBJ1-3; no firm D call. Germline loops: CDR1 MNHEY, CDR2 SVGEGT. The germline V and J ends were trimmed by 0 bases and 0 bases, with 6 bases remaining between them. This CDR3 spans 15 amino acids. The CDR3: CASSYSENSGNTIYF. Written as DNA, the CDR3 is TGTGCCAGCAGTTACTCCGAGAACTCTGGAAACACCATATATTTT.

The chain couples TRBV28 to TRBJ2-7; 9 positions agree with TRBD1. The CDR3 loop spans 15 amino acids. Germline trimming cut 5 bases from V and 2 bases from J; bases unmatched to any gene: 7. Germline-derived CDR1 and CDR2 are MDHEN and SYDVKM. The CDR3 reads CASSVSGTGTYEQYF. The CDR3 bases are TGTGCCAGCAGTGTCTCCGGGACAGGGACCTACGAGCAGTACTTC.

This clonotype was seen a handful of times. The chain has TRBV15 and TRBJ2-6, with 7 bases lining up with TRBD1. This CDR3 comprises 20 residues. Germline-derived CDR1 and CDR2 are LNHNV and YYDKDF (reference sequence). After removal of 3 bases from V and 2 bases from J, the junction contained 16 bases not matched to a gene. The CDR3 spells CATSRYRTGVPSTGANVLTF. In nucleotides, the CDR3 is TGTGCCACCAGCAGGTATAGAACAGGGGTTCCTTCTACTGGGGCCAACGTCCTGACTTTC.

This clonotype has more than one count but fewer than ten. This chain uses TRBV7-2 with TRBJ1-1; D unresolved. This CDR3 is built from 14 residues. The germline V gene has CDR1 SGHTA and CDR2 FQGNSA. Trimming stripped 6 bases from V and 1 base from J, with 12 bases between. CDR3: CASRSGNSNTEAFF. The CDR3 nucleotides read TGTGCCAGCAGGTCTGGTAATTCGAACACTGAAGCTTTCTTT.

This clonotype was counted between two and nine times. The V gene is TRBV20-1, the J gene TRBJ1-5; 7 bases align to TRBD1. The trim removed 4 bases at V and 2 bases at J, leaving 5 bases unmatched. Germline CDR1 reads DFQATT; CDR2 reads SNEGSKA (reference sequence). This CDR3 has 14 amino acids. Written as DNA, the CDR3 is TGCAGTGCTAAAACGGGACAGCGCAATCAGCCCCAGCATTTT. As protein: CSAKTGQRNQPQHF.

This clonotype turned up a few times. This sequence joins TRBV9 and TRBJ2-1; 16 bases align to TRBD2. CDR1 and CDR2 from the germline V gene are SGDLS and YYNGEE. V lost 4 bases to trimming and J lost 9 bases; unmatched junction nucleotides: 10. The CDR3 has 17 residues. CDR3 protein: CASSPLGTSGGVVEQFF. The CDR3 region has the DNA TGTGCCAGCAGCCCCCTTGGGACTAGCGGGGGGGTTGTTGAGCAGTTCTTC.

This clonotype was recorded a few times. The V gene is TRBV27, the J gene TRBJ2-5; no definite D call. The germline V gene has CDR1 MNHEY and CDR2 SMNVEV (reference sequence). CDR3 length: 11 amino acids. V was shortened by 8 bases and J by 5 bases, with 9 bases between the two germline ends. Written as DNA, the CDR3 is TGTGCCAGCTCGGGTGGGGAGACCCAGTACTTC. This encodes CASSGGETQYF.